This T cell receptor (beta chain) was retrieved from a study of cytomegalovirus exposure and HLA in healthy donors. Study outcomes and limitations: The authors later found HLA-associated TCR beta chains more clonally expanded than equally common others. It was reported in a later analysis that an Asian-associated ancestry cluster showed fewer N-insertions than the 666-donor mean. A later analysis found most CMV-associated TCR beta chains apparently HLA-restricted.

The PCR was carried out with 60 Vbeta primers and 13 Jbeta primers. Profiling relied on immunoSEQ multiplex PCR, and the TCRdb table lists in-frame clones only, not all of them. The sample lists under 120,000 clones; around 79% were seen once. The CDR3 is 14 amino acids. V shed 3 bases and J shed 13 bases, with 16 bases lying between them. Germline V gives CDR1 MNHNS, CDR2 SASEGT. As concerns this clone: Its cognate antigen is unknown. Other DNA sequences in this specimen translate into the identical CDR3.

The clonotype comes from a woman in her forties in good health and CMV-seronegative. The chain carries TRBV6-1 and TRBJ1-6; D is undetermined. Material: PBMCs. CDR3 region: CASSESGRYSPLHF. The CDR3 bases are TGTGCCAGCAGTGAGTCCGGGAGGTACTCCCCCCTCCACTTT.